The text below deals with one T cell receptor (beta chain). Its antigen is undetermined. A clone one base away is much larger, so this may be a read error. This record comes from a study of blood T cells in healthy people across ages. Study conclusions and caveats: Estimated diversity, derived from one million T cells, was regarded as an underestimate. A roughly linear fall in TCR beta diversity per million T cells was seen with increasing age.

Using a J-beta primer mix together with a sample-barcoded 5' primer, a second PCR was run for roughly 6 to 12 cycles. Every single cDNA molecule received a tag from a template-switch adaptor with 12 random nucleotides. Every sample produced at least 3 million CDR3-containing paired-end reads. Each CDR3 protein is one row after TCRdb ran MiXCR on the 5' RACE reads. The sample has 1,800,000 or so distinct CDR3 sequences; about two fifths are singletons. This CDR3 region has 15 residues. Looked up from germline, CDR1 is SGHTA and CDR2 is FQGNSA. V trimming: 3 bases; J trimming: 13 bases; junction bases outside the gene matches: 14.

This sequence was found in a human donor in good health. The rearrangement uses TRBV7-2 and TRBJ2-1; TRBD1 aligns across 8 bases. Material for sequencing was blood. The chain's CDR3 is CASSFNQGAEETQFF. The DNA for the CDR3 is TGTGCCAGCAGCTTCAACCAGGGGGCAGAGGAGACCCAGTTCTTC.